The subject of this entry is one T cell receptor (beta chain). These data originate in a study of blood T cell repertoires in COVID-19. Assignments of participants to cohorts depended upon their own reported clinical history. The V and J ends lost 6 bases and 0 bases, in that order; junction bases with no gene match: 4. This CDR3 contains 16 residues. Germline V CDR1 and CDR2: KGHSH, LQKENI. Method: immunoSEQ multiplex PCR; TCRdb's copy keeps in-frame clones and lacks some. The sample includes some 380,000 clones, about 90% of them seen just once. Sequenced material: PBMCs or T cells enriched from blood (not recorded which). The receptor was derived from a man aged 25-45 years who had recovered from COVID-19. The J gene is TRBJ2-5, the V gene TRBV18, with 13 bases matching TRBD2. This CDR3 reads CASSPTSGGYQETQYF. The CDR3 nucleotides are TGTGCCAGCTCCCCGACTAGCGGGGGGTACCAAGAGACCCAGTACTTC.